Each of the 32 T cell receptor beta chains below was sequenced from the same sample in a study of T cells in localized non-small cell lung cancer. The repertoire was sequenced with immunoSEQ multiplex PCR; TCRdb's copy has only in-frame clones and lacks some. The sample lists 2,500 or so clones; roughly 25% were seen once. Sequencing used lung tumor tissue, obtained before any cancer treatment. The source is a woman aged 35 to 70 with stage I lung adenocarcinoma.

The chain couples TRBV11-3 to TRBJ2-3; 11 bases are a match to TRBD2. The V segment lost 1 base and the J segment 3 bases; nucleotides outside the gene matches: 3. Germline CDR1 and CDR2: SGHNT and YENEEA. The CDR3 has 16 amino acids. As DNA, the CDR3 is TGTGCCAGCAGCTTAGGTTCTAGCGGGAGGACAGATACGCAGTATTTT. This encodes CASSLGSSGRTDTQYF. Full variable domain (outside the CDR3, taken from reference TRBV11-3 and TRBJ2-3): EAGVVQSPRYKIIEKKQPVAFWCNPISGHNTLYWYLQNLGQGPELLIRYENEEAVDDSQLPKDRFSAERLKGVDSTLKIQPAELGDSAVYLCASSLGSSGRTDTQYFGPGTRLTVL.

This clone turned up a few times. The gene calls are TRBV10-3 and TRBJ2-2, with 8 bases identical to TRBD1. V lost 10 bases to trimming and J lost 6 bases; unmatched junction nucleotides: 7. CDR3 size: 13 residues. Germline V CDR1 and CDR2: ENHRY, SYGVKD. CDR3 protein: CASSEDRAGELFF. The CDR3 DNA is TGTGCCAGCAGCGAGGACAGGGCCGGGGAGCTGTTTTTT.

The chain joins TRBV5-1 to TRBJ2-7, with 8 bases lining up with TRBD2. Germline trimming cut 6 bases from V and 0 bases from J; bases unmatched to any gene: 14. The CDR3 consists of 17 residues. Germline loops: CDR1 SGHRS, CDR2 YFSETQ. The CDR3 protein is CASTPTAGEFSSYEQYF. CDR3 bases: TGCGCCAGCACACCTACAGCGGGAGAATTCAGCTCCTACGAGCAGTACTTC. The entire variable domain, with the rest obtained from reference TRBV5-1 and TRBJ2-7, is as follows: KAGVTQTPRYLIKTRGQQVTLSCSPISGHRSVSWYQQTPGQGLQFLFEYFSETQRNKGNFPGRFSGRQFSNSRSEMNVSTLELGDSALYLCASTPTAGEFSSYEQYFGPGTRLTVT.

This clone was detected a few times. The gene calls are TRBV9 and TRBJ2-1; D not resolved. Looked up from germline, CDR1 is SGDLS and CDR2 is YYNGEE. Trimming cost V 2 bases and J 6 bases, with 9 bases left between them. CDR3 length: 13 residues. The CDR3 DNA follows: TGTGCCAGCAGCGTCGGACCCCCCAATGAGCAGTTCTTC. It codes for CASSVGPPNEQFF.

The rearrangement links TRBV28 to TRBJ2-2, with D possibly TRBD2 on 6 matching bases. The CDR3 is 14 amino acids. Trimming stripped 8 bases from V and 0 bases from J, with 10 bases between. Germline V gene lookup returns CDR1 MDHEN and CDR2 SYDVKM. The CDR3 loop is CASGRLANTGELFF. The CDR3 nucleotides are TGTGCCAGCGGGAGACTAGCGAACACCGGGGAGCTGTTTTTT.

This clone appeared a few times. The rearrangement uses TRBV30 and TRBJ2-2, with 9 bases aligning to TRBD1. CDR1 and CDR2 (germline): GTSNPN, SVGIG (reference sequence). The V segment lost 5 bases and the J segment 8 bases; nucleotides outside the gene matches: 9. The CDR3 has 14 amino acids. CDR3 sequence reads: CAWVRGQGEGELFF. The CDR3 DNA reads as TGTGCCTGGGTACGGGGACAGGGAGAAGGGGAGCTGTTTTTT.

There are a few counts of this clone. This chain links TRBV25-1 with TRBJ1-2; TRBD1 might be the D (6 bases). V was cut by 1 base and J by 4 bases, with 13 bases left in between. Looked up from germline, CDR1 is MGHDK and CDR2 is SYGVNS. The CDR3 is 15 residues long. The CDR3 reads CASSELRSQGYGYTF. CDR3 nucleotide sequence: TGTGCCAGCAGTGAATTGAGGTCACAGGGCTATGGCTACACCTTC.

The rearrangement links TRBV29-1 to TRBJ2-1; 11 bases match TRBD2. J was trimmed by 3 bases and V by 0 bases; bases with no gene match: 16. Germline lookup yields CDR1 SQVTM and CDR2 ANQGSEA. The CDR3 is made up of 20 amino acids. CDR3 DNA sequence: TGCAGCGTTGAAGATCCCATGACTAGCGGGAAGCTGAGGGACTACAATGAGCAGTTCTTC. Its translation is CSVEDPMTSGKLRDYNEQFF.

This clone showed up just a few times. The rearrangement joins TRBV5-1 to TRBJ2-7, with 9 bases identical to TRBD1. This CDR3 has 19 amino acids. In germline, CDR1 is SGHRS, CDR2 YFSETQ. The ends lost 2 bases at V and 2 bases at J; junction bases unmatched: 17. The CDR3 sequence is CASSLRIRDRVKFPYEQYF. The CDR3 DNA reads TGCGCCAGCAGCTTACGAATCCGGGACAGGGTGAAATTCCCCTACGAGCAGTACTTC.

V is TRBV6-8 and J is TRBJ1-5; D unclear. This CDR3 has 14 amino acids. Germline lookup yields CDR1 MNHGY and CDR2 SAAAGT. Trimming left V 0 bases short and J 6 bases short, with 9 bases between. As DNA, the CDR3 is TGTGCCAGCAGTTACTCGACCGCGGGTCAGCCCCAGCATTTT. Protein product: CASSYSTAGQPQHF.

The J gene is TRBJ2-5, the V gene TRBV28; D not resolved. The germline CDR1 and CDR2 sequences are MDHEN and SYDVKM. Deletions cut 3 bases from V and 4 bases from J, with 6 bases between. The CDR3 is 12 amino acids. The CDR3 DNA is TGTGCCAGCAGTTTGGTCGTAGAGACCCAGTACTTC. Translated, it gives CASSLVVETQYF.

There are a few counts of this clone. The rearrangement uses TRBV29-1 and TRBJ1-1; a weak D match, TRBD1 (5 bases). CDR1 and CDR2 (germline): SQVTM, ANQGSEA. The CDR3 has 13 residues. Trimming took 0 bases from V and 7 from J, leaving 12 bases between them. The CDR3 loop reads CSVEEQIRDEAFF. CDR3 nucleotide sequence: TGCAGCGTTGAAGAACAAATCAGGGATGAAGCTTTCTTT.

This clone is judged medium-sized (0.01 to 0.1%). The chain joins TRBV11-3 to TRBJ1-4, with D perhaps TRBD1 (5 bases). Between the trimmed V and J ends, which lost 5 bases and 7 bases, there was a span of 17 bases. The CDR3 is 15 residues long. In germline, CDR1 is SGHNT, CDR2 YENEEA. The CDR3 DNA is TGTGCCAGCAGCCCTTACGGGACGGGAAGTGAAAAACTGTTTTTT. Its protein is CASSPYGTGSEKLFF.

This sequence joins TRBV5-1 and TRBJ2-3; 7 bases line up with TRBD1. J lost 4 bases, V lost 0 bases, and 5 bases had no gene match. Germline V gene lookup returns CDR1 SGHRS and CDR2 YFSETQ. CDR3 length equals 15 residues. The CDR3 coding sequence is TGCGCCAGCAGCTTGGGGGGACAGTCGGCAGATACGCAGTATTTT. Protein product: CASSLGGQSADTQYF.

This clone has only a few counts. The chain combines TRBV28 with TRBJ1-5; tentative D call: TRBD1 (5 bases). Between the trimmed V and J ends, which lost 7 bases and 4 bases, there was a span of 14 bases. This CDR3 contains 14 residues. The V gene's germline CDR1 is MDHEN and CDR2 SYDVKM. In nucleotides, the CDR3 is TGTGCCAGCAAAGTGGTGGGGGGTAATCAGCCCCAGCATTTT. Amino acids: CASKVVGGNQPQHF.

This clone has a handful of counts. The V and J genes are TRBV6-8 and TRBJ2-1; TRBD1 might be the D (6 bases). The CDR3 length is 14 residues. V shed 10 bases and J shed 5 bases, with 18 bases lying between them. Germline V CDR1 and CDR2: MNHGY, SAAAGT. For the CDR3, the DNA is TGTGCCATCAAGGGTGATTGGGGGCACAATGAGCAGTTCTTC. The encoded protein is CAIKGDWGHNEQFF.

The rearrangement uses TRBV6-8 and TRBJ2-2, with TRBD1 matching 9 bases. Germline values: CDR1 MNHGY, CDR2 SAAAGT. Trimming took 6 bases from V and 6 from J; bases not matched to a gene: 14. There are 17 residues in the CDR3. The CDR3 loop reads CASSRGLGQGTSGELFF. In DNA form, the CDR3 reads TGTGCCAGCAGCAGAGGTTTAGGACAGGGGACTTCCGGGGAGCTGTTTTTT.

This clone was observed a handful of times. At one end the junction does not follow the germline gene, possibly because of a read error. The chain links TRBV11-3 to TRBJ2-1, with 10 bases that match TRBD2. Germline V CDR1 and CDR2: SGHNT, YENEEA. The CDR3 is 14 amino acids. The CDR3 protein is CASSPSGSRNEQFF. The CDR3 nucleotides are TGTGCTAGCAGCCCTAGCGGGAGTAGGAATGAGCAGTTCTTC.

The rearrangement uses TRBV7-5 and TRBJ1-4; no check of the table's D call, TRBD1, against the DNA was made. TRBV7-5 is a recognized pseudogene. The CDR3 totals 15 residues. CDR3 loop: CASSLGDRDTEKLFF. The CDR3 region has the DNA TGTGCCAGCAGCTTAGGGGATCGGGACACGGAAAAACTGTTTTTT.

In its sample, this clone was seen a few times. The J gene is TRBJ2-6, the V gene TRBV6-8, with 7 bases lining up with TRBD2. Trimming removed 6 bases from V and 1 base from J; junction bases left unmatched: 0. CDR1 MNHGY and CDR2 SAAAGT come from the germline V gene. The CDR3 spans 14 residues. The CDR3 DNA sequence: TGTGCCAGCAGGCGGGGGTCTGGGGCCAACGTCCTGACTTTC. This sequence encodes CASRRGSGANVLTF.

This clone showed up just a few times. The CDR3 here is CASSGGVNEAFF. The CDR3 nucleotides read TGTGCCAGCAGTGGAGGGGTAAATGAAGCTTTCTTT. The chain joins TRBV25-1 to TRBJ1-1; a weak D match, TRBD1 (5 bases). The CDR3 length is 12 residues. Germline V CDR1 and CDR2: MGHDK, SYGVNS. With 4 bases removed from V and 7 bases from J, the gap between germline ends came to 10 bases.

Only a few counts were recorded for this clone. The CDR3 protein is CAISEGMGTEKLFF. The CDR3 region has the DNA TGTGCCATCAGTGAAGGAATGGGCACTGAAAAACTGTTTTTT. This chain connects TRBV10-3 to TRBJ1-4; unclear D gene. The V gene's germline CDR1 is ENHRY and CDR2 SYGVKD. Trimming removed 3 bases from V and 7 bases from J, with 12 bases in between. CDR3 length equals 14 residues.

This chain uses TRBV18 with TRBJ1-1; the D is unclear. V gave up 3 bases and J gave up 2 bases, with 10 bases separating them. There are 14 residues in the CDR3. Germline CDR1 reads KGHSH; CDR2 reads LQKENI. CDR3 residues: CASSPDIHNTEAFF. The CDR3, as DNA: TGTGCCAGCTCACCCGACATCCATAACACTGAAGCTTTCTTT. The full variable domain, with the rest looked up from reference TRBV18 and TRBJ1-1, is NAGVMQNPRHLVRRRGQEARLRCSPMKGHSHVYWYRQLPEEGLKFMVYLQKENIIDESGMPKERFSAEFPKEGPSILRIQQVVRGDSAAYFCASSPDIHNTEAFFGQGTRLTVV.

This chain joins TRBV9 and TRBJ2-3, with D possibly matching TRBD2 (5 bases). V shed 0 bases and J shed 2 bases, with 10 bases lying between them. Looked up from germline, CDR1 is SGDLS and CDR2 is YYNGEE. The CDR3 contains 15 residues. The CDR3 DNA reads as TGTGCCAGCAGCGTAGATCAGCGGTACACAGATACGCAGTATTTT. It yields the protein CASSVDQRYTDTQYF.

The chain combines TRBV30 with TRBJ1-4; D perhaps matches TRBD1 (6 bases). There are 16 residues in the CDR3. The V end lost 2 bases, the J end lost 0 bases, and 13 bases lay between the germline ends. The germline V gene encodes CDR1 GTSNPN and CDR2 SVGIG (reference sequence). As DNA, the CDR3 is TGTGCCTGGAGTAAAAACAGGGTTCCAACTAATGAAAAACTGTTTTTT. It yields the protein CAWSKNRVPTNEKLFF.

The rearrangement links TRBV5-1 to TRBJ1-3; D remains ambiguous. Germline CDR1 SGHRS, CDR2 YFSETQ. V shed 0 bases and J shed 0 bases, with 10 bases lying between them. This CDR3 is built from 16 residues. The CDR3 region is CASSLATQSSGNTIYF. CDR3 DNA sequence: TGCGCCAGCAGCTTGGCCACCCAGAGCTCTGGAAACACCATATATTTT.

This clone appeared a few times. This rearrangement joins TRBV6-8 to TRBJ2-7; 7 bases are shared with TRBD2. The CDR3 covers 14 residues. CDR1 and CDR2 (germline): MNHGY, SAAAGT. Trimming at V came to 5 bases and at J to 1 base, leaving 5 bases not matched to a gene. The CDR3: CASSIERGSYEQYF. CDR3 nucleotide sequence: TGTGCCAGCAGTATTGAGCGGGGATCCTACGAGCAGTACTTC.

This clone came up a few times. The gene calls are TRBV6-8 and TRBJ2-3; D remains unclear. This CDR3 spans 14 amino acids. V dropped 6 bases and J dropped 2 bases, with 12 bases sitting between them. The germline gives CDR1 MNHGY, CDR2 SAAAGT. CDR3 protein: CASRLLLLTDTQYF. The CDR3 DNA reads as TGTGCCAGCAGACTCCTTCTACTCACAGATACGCAGTATTTT.

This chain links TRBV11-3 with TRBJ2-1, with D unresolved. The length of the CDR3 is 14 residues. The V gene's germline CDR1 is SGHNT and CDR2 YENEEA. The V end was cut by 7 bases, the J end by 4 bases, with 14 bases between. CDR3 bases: TGTGCCAGCAAAGGAACGGCCAGTTACAATGAGCAGTTCTTC. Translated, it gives CASKGTASYNEQFF.

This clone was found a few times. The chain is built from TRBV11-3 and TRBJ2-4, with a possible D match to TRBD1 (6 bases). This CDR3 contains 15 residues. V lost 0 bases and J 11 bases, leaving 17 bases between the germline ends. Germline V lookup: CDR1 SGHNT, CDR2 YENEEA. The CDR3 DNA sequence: TGTGCCAGCAGCTTAGAGCAGGGGCGAGGTAAGCTTCAGTACTTC. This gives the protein CASSLEQGRGKLQYF.

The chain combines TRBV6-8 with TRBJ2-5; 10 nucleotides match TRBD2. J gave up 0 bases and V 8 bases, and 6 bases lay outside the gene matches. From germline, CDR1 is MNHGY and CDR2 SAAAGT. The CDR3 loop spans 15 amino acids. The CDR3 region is CASFGLADYQETQYF. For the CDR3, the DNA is TGTGCCAGCTTCGGACTAGCGGATTACCAAGAGACCCAGTACTTC.

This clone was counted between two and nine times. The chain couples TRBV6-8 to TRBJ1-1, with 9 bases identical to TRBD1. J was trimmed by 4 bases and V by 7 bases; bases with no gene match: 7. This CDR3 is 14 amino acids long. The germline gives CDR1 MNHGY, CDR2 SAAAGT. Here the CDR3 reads CASTWTGDSTEAFF. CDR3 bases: TGTGCCAGCACCTGGACAGGGGATAGCACTGAAGCTTTCTTT.